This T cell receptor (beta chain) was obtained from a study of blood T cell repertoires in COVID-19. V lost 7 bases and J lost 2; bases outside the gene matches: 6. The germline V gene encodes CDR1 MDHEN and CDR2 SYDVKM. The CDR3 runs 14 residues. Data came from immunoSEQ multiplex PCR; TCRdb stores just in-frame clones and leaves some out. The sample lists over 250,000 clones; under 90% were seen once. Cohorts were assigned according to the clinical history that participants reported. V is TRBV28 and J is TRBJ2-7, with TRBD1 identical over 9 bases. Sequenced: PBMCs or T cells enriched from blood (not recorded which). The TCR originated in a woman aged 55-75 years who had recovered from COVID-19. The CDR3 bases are TGTGCCAGCAAGACAGGGGGAGCGACCTACGAGCAGTACTTC. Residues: CASKTGGATYEQYF.